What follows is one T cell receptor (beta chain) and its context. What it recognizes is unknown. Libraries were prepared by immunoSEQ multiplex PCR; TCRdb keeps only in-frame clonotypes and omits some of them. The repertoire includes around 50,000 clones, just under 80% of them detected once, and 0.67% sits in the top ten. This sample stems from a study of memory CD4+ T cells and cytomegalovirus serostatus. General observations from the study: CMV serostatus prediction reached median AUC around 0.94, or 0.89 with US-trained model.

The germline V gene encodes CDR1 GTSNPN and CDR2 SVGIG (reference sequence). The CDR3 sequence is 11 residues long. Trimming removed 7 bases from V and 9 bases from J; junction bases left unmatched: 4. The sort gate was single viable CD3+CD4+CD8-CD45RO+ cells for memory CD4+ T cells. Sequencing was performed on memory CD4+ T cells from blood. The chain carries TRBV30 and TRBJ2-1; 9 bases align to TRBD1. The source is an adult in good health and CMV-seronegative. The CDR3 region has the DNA TGTGCCTTACAGGGGGCAAGTGAGCAGTTCTTC. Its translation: CALQGASEQFF.